One sample yielded the 23 T cell receptor beta chains listed below, sequenced in a study of blood T cell repertoires in COVID-19. The assay was immunoSEQ multiplex PCR, and TCRdb's table has in-frame clones only and misses some. Of 220,000 or so clones listed, 82% are singletons. Sequencing was carried out using peripheral blood. These receptor sequences come from an elderly woman with COVID-19, enrolled during active disease.

The chain is built from TRBV6-5 and TRBJ1-2; tentative D call: TRBD1 (5 bases). Trimming shortened V by 6 bases and J by 4 bases, and 15 bases separated the two germline ends. The germline gives CDR1 MNHEY, CDR2 SVGAGI. CDR3 length: 14 residues. Here the CDR3 reads CASSSSGYTYGYTF. The CDR3, as DNA: TGTGCCAGCAGCTCATCAGGGTACACCTATGGCTACACCTTC.

The chain carries TRBV6-6 and TRBJ1-1, with TRBD1 as a possible D gene (6 bases). Germline V gene lookup returns CDR1 MNHNY and CDR2 SVGAGI (reference sequence). This CDR3 is built from 13 residues. V lost 4 bases and J lost 3, with 9 bases in between. For the CDR3, the DNA is TGTGCCAGCAGTTTCAACAGGGACACTGAAGCTTTCTTT. Its protein is CASSFNRDTEAFF.

The chain is built from TRBV5-1 and TRBJ2-3; D perhaps matches TRBD2 (6 bases). The germline V gene encodes CDR1 SGHRS and CDR2 YFSETQ. V was pared by 0 bases and J by 2 bases, with 10 bases between. CDR3 length: 15 residues. In DNA form, the CDR3 reads TGCGCCAGCAGCTTGGTGGGGGGAATCACAGATACGCAGTATTTT. This translates into CASSLVGGITDTQYF.

This clone has only one observation. This sequence joins TRBV12-3 or TRBV12-4 and TRBJ1-4; D is unclear. CDR3 length: 12 residues. Trimming took 5 bases from V and 7 from J, leaving 8 bases between them. CDR3 residues: CASSLSPEKLFF. CDR3 DNA: TGTGCCAGCAGTCTCTCTCCTGAAAAACTGTTTTTT.

The CDR3 coding sequence is TGTGCCAGCAGCTTAAGACAGGGGGCACGATCACCCCTCCACTTT. It is translated as CASSLRQGARSPLHF. The rearrangement uses TRBV7-2 and TRBJ1-6; 10 bases are shared with TRBD1. The CDR3 totals 15 residues. Germline CDR1 reads SGHTA; CDR2 reads FQGNSA. Trimming took 2 bases from V and 10 from J; bases not matched to a gene: 5.

The rearrangement uses TRBV5-4 and TRBJ1-1, with 7 bases fitting TRBD1. Germline CDR1 reads SGHNT; CDR2 reads YYREEE (reference sequence). The CDR3 covers 13 residues. V dropped 4 bases and J dropped 11; count of bases not matched to a gene: 11. In nucleotides, the CDR3 is TGTGCCAGCAGCCTACGACAGGGCGACATGGCTTTCTTT. Protein: CASSLRQGDMAFF.

This chain uses TRBV18 with TRBJ1-4; 8 bases are a match to TRBD1. CDR1 and CDR2 from the germline V gene are KGHSH and LQKENI. V trimming: 3 bases; J trimming: 9 bases; junction bases outside the gene matches: 12. CDR3 length: 16 residues. In nucleotides, the CDR3 is TGTGCCAGCTCACCGACTTTAGGACAGGGTCTGAAAAAACTGTTTTTT. Translation: CASSPTLGQGLKKLFF. Based on the CDR3 plus reference TRBV18 and TRBJ1-4, the full variable domain is NAGVMQNPRHLVRRRGQEARLRCSPMKGHSHVYWYRQLPEEGLKFMVYLQKENIIDESGMPKERFSAEFPKEGPSILRIQQVVRGDSAAYFCASSPTLGQGLKKLFFGSGTQLSVL.

Comments on this clone: Other DNA sequences in this specimen translate into the identical CDR3. This chain joins TRBV19 and TRBJ1-1; D not certain. The CDR3 sequence is 12 residues long. Germline lookup yields CDR1 LNHDA and CDR2 SQIVND (reference sequence). V shed 2 bases and J shed 5 bases, with 6 bases lying between them. The CDR3 DNA follows: TGTGCCAGTAGTATAAGAGGGACTGAAGCTTTCTTT. Translated: CASSIRGTEAFF.

This chain connects TRBV24-1 to TRBJ1-5; D is unresolved. With 9 bases removed from V and 5 bases from J, the gap between germline ends came to 7 bases. CDR3 length equals 11 residues. Germline V gene data show CDR1 as KGHDR and CDR2 as SFDVKD. The CDR3 bases are TGTGCCACCGGGAGGGATCAGCCCCAGCATTTT. This gives the protein CATGRDQPQHF.

The V gene is TRBV19, the J gene TRBJ1-2; possible D gene TRBD1, 5 bases. The CDR3 has 13 amino acids. Germline V lookup: CDR1 LNHDA, CDR2 SQIVND (reference sequence). Trimming cost V 5 bases and J 4 bases, with 11 bases left between them. The CDR3, as DNA: TGTGCCAGTAGTCCTACAGGTATCTATGGCTACACCTTC. Protein sequence: CASSPTGIYGYTF.

This sequence joins TRBV5-1 and TRBJ2-5; 9 bases are a match to TRBD1. The CDR3 is made up of 16 amino acids. Trimming took 2 bases from V and 4 from J; bases not matched to a gene: 9. Germline V CDR1 and CDR2: SGHRS, YFSETQ. The CDR3 here is CASSLTGTGYSETQYF. In nucleotides, the CDR3 is TGCGCCAGCAGCTTAACCGGGACAGGGTACTCAGAGACCCAGTACTTC.

The chain employs TRBV7-2 and TRBJ2-7; 13 positions agree with TRBD2. The V gene's germline CDR1 is SGHTA and CDR2 FQGNSA. The CDR3 covers 15 residues. J was trimmed by 4 bases and V by 5 bases; bases with no gene match: 5. CDR3 amino acids: CASSRTSGREYEQYF. The CDR3 DNA reads TGTGCCAGCAGCCGGACTAGCGGGAGAGAGTACGAGCAGTACTTC.

The J gene is TRBJ2-7, the V gene TRBV21-1; the table's D gene call, TRBD1, was not cross checked with the DNA. TRBV21-1 is flagged as a pseudogene. The CDR3 length is 16 residues. The CDR3 protein is CASSKALGQGAYEQYF. In DNA form, the CDR3 reads TGTGCCAGCAGCAAAGCCCTGGGACAGGGAGCCTACGAGCAGTACTTC.

V gene TRBV5-1 combines with J gene TRBJ1-6; D is unclear. Germline CDR1 SGHRS, CDR2 YFSETQ. The CDR3 consists of 14 residues. V gave up 0 bases and J gave up 8 bases, with 9 bases separating them. The CDR3 nucleotides read TGCGCCAGCAGCTTGGTGGGCAGCTATTCACCCCTCCACTTT. Encoded protein: CASSLVGSYSPLHF. Filled out from reference TRBV5-1 and TRBJ1-6, the complete variable domain reads KAGVTQTPRYLIKTRGQQVTLSCSPISGHRSVSWYQQTPGQGLQFLFEYFSETQRNKGNFPGRFSGRQFSNSRSEMNVSTLELGDSALYLCASSLVGSYSPLHFGNGTRLTVT.

This clone has more than one count but fewer than ten. Different DNA sequences within this sample yield the same CDR3. The rearrangement joins TRBV7-2 to TRBJ2-7; D might be TRBD1 (5 bases). Germline assignment: CDR1 SGHTA and CDR2 FQGNSA. Trimming shortened V by 0 bases and J by 3 bases, and 9 bases separated the two germline ends. The CDR3 spans 14 residues. Here the CDR3 reads CASSLAGQGYEQYF. CDR3 in DNA: TGTGCCAGCAGCTTAGCAGGTCAGGGCTACGAGCAGTACTTC.

The V and J genes are TRBV2 and TRBJ1-5; weak D call: TRBD1 (6 bases). This CDR3 region has 13 residues. The germline V gene encodes CDR1 SNHLY and CDR2 FYNNEI. Trimming cost V 4 bases and J 8 bases, with 12 bases left between them. In DNA, the CDR3 is TGTGCCAGCAGTGGACAGGCTAGAGAGCCCCAGCATTTT. Translating gives CASSGQAREPQHF.

The chain links TRBV7-2 to TRBJ2-1, with 12 bases lining up with TRBD2. CDR1 and CDR2 from the germline V gene are SGHTA and FQGNSA. V dropped 5 bases and J dropped 4; count of bases not matched to a gene: 3. This CDR3 region has 15 residues. The DNA of the CDR3 is TGTGCCAGCAGCGTGACTAGCGGGAGTTACAATGAGCAGTTCTTC. This translates into CASSVTSGSYNEQFF. Full variable domain (missing parts from reference TRBV7-2 and TRBJ2-1): GAGVSQSPSNKVTEKGKDVELRCDPISGHTALYWYRQSLGQGLEFLIYFQGNSAPDKSGLPSDRFSAERTGGSVSTLTIQRTQQEDSAVYLCASSVTSGSYNEQFFGPGTRLTVL.

V gene TRBV2 combines with J gene TRBJ2-4, with D uncertain. CDR1 is SNHLY, CDR2 FYNNEI, per germline. This CDR3 is 14 amino acids long. V lost 2 bases and J 3 bases, leaving 8 bases between the germline ends. The CDR3, as DNA: TGTGCCAGCAGTGAACAGGCGCTCAAAAACATTCAGTACTTC. Protein sequence: CASSEQALKNIQYF.

Only one count was recorded for this clone. The V call is TRBV9, the J call TRBJ1-3; D remains unclear. The V end was cut by 0 bases, the J end by 2 bases, with 9 bases between. Germline CDR1 and CDR2: SGDLS and YYNGEE. The CDR3 extends over 15 amino acids. CDR3 in amino acids: CASSVGATAGNTIYF. CDR3 bases: TGTGCCAGCAGCGTAGGGGCCACGGCTGGAAACACCATATATTTT.

This clone was seen a handful of times. This chain uses TRBV5-4 with TRBJ2-2; D gene uncertain. The CDR3 runs 14 residues. V was clipped by 5 bases and J by 0 bases, with 8 bases between them. Germline V gives CDR1 SGHNT, CDR2 YYREEE (reference sequence). Here the CDR3 DNA reads TGTGCCAGCAGGGTCGGGTCGAACACCGGGGAGCTGTTTTTT. This translates into CASRVGSNTGELFF.

V gene TRBV30 combines with J gene TRBJ2-3; D is perhaps TRBD2 (6 bases). The CDR3 loop spans 16 amino acids. The germline gives CDR1 GTSNPN, CDR2 SVGIG (reference sequence). Trimming left V 4 bases short and J 0 bases short, with 17 bases between. The CDR3 spells CAWTRGGPASTDTQYF. The CDR3 DNA is TGTGCCTGGACGCGGGGCGGCCCGGCTAGCACAGATACGCAGTATTTT. Filled out from reference TRBV30 and TRBJ2-3, the complete variable domain reads SQTIHQWPATLVQPVGSPLSLECTVEGTSNPNLYWYRQAAGRGLQLLFYSVGIGQISSEVPQNLSASRPQDRQFILSSKKLLLSDSGFYLCAWTRGGPASTDTQYFGPGTRLTVL.

The rearrangement joins TRBV18 to TRBJ1-1; no clear D. The CDR3 totals 13 residues. The germline V and J ends were trimmed by 8 bases and 1 base, with 11 bases remaining between them. Germline lookup yields CDR1 KGHSH and CDR2 LQKENI. CDR3: CASRFSENTEAFF. CDR3 coding DNA: TGTGCCAGCCGCTTCTCAGAGAACACTGAAGCTTTCTTT.

In this sample, this clone turned up a few times. The chain has TRBV6-1 and TRBJ1-2; possibly TRBD1 for D (6 bases). Looked up from germline, CDR1 is MNHNS and CDR2 is SASEGT. CDR3 size: 13 residues. V lost 3 bases and J 7 bases, leaving 12 bases between the germline ends. CDR3 region: CASSEGTGRGYTF. The CDR3 DNA is TGTGCCAGCAGTGAGGGAACAGGGCGTGGCTACACCTTC.